These 4 T cell receptor beta chains were all obtained from the same sample, sequenced in a study of T cells after yellow fever vaccination. TCRdb processed the 5' RACE reads anew with MiXCR; each CDR3 protein has one entry. This table has 150,000 to 200,000 distinct CDR3 sequences, around 9.3% appearing once. This material consisted of CD8+ T cells sorted from PBMCs, taken 45 days after the yellow fever booster vaccination. Every receptor here comes from a young man who received the YFV17D yellow fever vaccine.

This clonotype was seen only a few times. The chain recombines TRBV20-1 with TRBJ2-3; D is unresolved. The germline V and J ends were trimmed by 4 bases and 1 base, with 6 bases remaining between them. This CDR3 is 12 amino acids long. CDR1 and CDR2 from the germline V gene are DFQATT and SNEGSKA (reference sequence). The CDR3 region is CSATTGTDTQYF. CDR3 nucleotides: TGCAGTGCTACTACTGGCACAGATACGCAGTATTTT.

This clonotype has more than one count but fewer than ten. The rearrangement uses TRBV5-6 and TRBJ2-5; D gene ambiguous. Per germline, CDR1 SGHDT and CDR2 YYEEEE. Trimming pared 5 bases from V and 4 bases from J, leaving 6 bases between. There are 11 residues in the CDR3. The CDR3 DNA follows: TGTGCCAGCAGGCCCAGAGAGACCCAGTACTTC. This sequence encodes CASRPRETQYF.

The rearrangement joins TRBV7-2 to TRBJ1-4; D gene unclear. Deletions cut 1 base from V and 0 bases from J, with 6 bases between. The CDR3 is 15 amino acids. CDR1 is SGHTA and CDR2 is FQGNSA in the germline V gene. This CDR3 reads CASSLDRATNEKLFF. DNA of the CDR3: TGTGCCAGCAGCTTAGACAGAGCAACTAATGAAAAACTGTTTTTT. Supplemented by reference TRBV7-2 and TRBJ1-4, the full variable domain reads GAGVSQSPSNKVTEKGKDVELRCDPISGHTALYWYRQSLGQGLEFLIYFQGNSAPDKSGLPSDRFSAERTGGSVSTLTIQRTQQEDSAVYLCASSLDRATNEKLFFGSGTQLSVL.

This clonotype was seen ten or more times. The chain links TRBV4-1 to TRBJ1-4, with D possibly TRBD1 on 5 matching bases. V was pared by 4 bases and J by 7 bases, with 13 bases between. From germline, CDR1 is MGHRA and CDR2 YSYEKL. This CDR3 contains 14 residues. The DNA for the CDR3 is TGCGCCAGCAGCCCCGCCAGCGGGGGTGAAAAACTGTTTTTT. Translation gives CASSPASGGEKLFF.